This passage covers 9 T cell receptor beta chains from one sample sequenced in a study of blood T cell repertoires in COVID-19. Sequencing used immunoSEQ multiplex PCR; TCRdb keeps in-frame clones, though not all of them. The table has about 300,000 clones, roughly 89% seen once. Sequencing input: PBMCs or T cells enriched from blood (not recorded which). These receptors all stem from a woman aged 45-59 years who had been exposed to COVID-19.

The gene calls are TRBV11-1 and TRBJ2-5; possibly TRBD2 for D (6 bases). V lost 5 bases and J 4 bases, leaving 8 bases between the germline ends. CDR3 size: 12 residues. Per germline, CDR1 SGHAT and CDR2 FQDESV (reference sequence). Here the CDR3 DNA reads TGTGCCAGCAGCCGGGAGTCAGAGACCCAGTACTTC. Translation: CASSRESETQYF.

In DNA form, the CDR3 reads TGTGCCTGCGGGGGGTCCTACAATGAGCAGTTCTTC. Protein product: CACGGSYNEQFF. The chain carries TRBV2 and TRBJ2-1; 8 bases are a match to TRBD2. After removal of 11 bases from V and 1 base from J, the junction contained 1 base not matched to a gene. The CDR3 extends over 12 amino acids. Germline loops: CDR1 SNHLY, CDR2 FYNNEI.

V and J are TRBV14 and TRBJ1-3, with D perhaps TRBD1 (6 bases). CDR1 is SGHDN, CDR2 FVKESK, per germline. V was pared by 4 bases and J by 4 bases, with 14 bases between. The CDR3 runs 15 residues. The CDR3 spells CASSRYTGIGNTIYF. In DNA, the CDR3 is TGTGCCAGCAGCCGTTATACAGGGATAGGAAACACCATATATTTT.

The chain carries TRBV5-6 and TRBJ2-3; 10 bases agree with TRBD1. The V gene's germline CDR1 is SGHDT and CDR2 YYEEEE. J lost 4 bases, V lost 4 bases, and 3 bases had no gene match. This CDR3 region has 14 residues. Written as DNA, the CDR3 is TGTGCCAGCAGCCGCGGGACAGGGGCAGATACGCAGTATTTT. This translates into CASSRGTGADTQYF.

As DNA, the CDR3 is TGTGCCAGTAGACCCGTCGCGCTCTCTGGAAACACCATATATTTT. Residues: CASRPVALSGNTIYF. The rearrangement uses TRBV19 and TRBJ1-3; D ambiguous. The V and J ends lost 6 bases and 0 bases respectively, with 12 bases between them. CDR1 is LNHDA, CDR2 SQIVND, per germline (reference sequence). The CDR3 sequence is 15 residues long.

This clone was counted once. This chain connects TRBV18 to TRBJ1-2; TRBD1 might be the D (6 bases). Germline-derived CDR1 and CDR2 are KGHSH and LQKENI. The germline V and J ends were trimmed by 8 bases and 3 bases, with 22 bases remaining between them. The CDR3 loop spans 16 amino acids. CDR3 sequence: CASHGAQSGGDYGYTF. The CDR3 nucleotides are TGTGCCAGCCACGGGGCCCAGTCTGGGGGCGACTATGGCTACACCTTC.

The CDR3 DNA sequence: TGTGCCAGTAGTGTGACAGGGGACAATCAGCCCCAGCATTTT. Amino acids: CASSVTGDNQPQHF. The chain couples TRBV19 to TRBJ1-5, with TRBD1 identical over 8 bases. Germline CDR1 LNHDA, CDR2 SQIVND (reference sequence). With 5 bases clipped from V and 3 bases from J, the junction kept 3 bases outside the gene matches. This CDR3 has 14 amino acids.

J is TRBJ2-7 and V is TRBV19; the D gene is possibly TRBD1 (6 bases). Between the trimmed V and J ends, which lost 5 bases and 2 bases, there was a span of 16 bases. The CDR3 consists of 15 residues. Germline V gives CDR1 LNHDA, CDR2 SQIVND (reference sequence). This chain's CDR3 is CASSHSSGVPYEQYF. CDR3 DNA sequence: TGTGCCAGTAGTCACTCTTCAGGGGTTCCCTACGAGCAGTACTTC.

V is TRBV5-1 and J is TRBJ1-2, with D tentatively TRBD1 (5 bases). Germline CDR1 reads SGHRS; CDR2 reads YFSETQ. The CDR3 consists of 16 residues. V lost 0 bases, J lost 4 bases, and 16 bases lay in between. This chain's CDR3 is CASSLDSDTTFYGYTF. The CDR3 DNA reads TGCGCCAGCAGCTTGGATTCGGACACGACATTCTATGGCTACACCTTC.